The sequence of this TCR beta chain was determined in a study of technical replicates of blood from several donors. Germline CDR1 is MNHNS and CDR2 is SASEGT. This CDR3 is 16 amino acids long. V shed 0 bases, J shed 2 bases, and the junction held 4 bases outside the gene matches. Repertoires were generated with immunoSEQ multiplex PCR, while TCRdb's copy carries only in-frame clones and drops some. The sample holds some 85,000 clones, about 96% seen once. This clonotype was sampled from a human donor in good health. Sequenced sample: T cells isolated from PBMCs. This chain joins TRBV6-1 and TRBJ2-1, with 7 bases aligning to TRBD2. CDR3 DNA: TGTGCCAGCAGTGAAGCAAGGGGAGGGACCTACAATGAGCAGTTCTTC. Amino acid sequence: CASSEARGGTYNEQFF.